Sequencing of this T cell receptor (beta chain) was carried out in a study of cytomegalovirus exposure and HLA in healthy donors. Primers included in the PCR were 60 Vbeta and 13 Jbeta primers. Clones were read by immunoSEQ multiplex PCR, and TCRdb kept only the in-frame ones, dropping some. This repertoire shows about 110,000 clones, around three quarters found once; its top ten account for roughly 8%. From germline, CDR1 is SGDLS and CDR2 YYNGEE. This CDR3 spans 16 amino acids. V was clipped by 3 bases and J by 6 bases, with 19 bases between them. The TCR comes from a woman in her 50s in good health and CMV-seropositive. Sequencing was done on a sample of PBMCs. This chain links TRBV9 with TRBJ1-3; tentative D call: TRBD1 (5 bases). The CDR3 loop is CASSESLGGGENTIYF. The CDR3 DNA follows: TGTGCCAGCAGCGAGTCCCTCGGGGGAGGCGAAAACACCATATATTTT.